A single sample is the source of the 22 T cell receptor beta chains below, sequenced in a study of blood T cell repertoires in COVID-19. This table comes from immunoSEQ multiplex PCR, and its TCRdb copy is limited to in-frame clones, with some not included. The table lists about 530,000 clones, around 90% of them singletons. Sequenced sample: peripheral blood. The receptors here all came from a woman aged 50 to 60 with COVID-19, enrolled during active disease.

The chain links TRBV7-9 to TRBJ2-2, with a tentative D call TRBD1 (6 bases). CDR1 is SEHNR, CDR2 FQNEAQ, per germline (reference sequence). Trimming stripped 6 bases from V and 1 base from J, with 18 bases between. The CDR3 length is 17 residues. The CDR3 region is CASRDTGTPGNTGELFF. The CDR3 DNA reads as TGTGCCAGCAGAGACACCGGGACACCTGGGAACACCGGGGAGCTGTTTTTT.

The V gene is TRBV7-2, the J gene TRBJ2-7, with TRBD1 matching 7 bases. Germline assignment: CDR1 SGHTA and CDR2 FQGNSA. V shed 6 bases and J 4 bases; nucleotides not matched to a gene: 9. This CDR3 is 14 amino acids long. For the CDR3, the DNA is TGTGCCAGCAGTTACAGACAGGGTTGGTACGAGCAGTACTTC. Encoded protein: CASSYRQGWYEQYF.

The DNA for the CDR3 is TGTGCCAGCAGCTTAGGGGGGGGCCGGGATACGCAGTATTTT. Translation gives CASSLGGGRDTQYF. The chain carries TRBV7-7 and TRBJ2-3; D is possibly TRBD2 (7 bases). The CDR3 runs to 14 residues. Germline loops: CDR1 SSHAT, CDR2 FNYEAQ (reference sequence). The V gene lost 1 base and the J gene lost 6 bases, with 11 bases spanning the gap.

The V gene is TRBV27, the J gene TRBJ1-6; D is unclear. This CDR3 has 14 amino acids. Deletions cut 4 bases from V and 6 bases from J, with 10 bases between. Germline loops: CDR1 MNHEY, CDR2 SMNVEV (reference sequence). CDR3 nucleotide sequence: TGTGCCAGCAGTTGGGCAGCTATTAATTCACCCCTCCACTTT. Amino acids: CASSWAAINSPLHF.

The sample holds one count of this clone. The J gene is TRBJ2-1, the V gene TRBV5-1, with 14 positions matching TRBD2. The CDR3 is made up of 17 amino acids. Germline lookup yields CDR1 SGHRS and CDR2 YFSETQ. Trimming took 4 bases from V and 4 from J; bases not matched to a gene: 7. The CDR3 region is CASSGGTSGGLYNEQFF. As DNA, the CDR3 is TGCGCCAGCAGCGGAGGGACTAGCGGGGGCCTGTACAATGAGCAGTTCTTC. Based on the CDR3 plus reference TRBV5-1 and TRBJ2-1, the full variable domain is KAGVTQTPRYLIKTRGQQVTLSCSPISGHRSVSWYQQTPGQGLQFLFEYFSETQRNKGNFPGRFSGRQFSNSRSEMNVSTLELGDSALYLCASSGGTSGGLYNEQFFGPGTRLTVL.

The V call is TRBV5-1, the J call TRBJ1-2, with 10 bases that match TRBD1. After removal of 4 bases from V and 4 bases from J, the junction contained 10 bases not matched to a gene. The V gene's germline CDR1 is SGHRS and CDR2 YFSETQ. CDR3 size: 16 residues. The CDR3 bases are TGCGCCAGCAGCGTCACCGGGACAGGGGTGGGCTATGGCTACACCTTC. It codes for CASSVTGTGVGYGYTF.

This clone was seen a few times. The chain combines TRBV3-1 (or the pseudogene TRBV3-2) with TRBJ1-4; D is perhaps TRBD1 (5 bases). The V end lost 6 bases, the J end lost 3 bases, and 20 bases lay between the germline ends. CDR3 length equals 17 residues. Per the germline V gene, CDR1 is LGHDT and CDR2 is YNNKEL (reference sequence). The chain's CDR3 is CASRPTWGGIANEKLFF. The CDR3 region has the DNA TGTGCCAGCAGACCTACTTGGGGCGGGATAGCTAATGAAAAACTGTTTTTT.

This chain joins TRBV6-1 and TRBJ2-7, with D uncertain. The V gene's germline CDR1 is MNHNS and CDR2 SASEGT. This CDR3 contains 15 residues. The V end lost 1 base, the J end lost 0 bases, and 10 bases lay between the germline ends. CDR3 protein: CASSEVHASSYEQYF. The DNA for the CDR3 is TGTGCCAGCAGTGAAGTACACGCCAGCTCCTACGAGCAGTACTTC.

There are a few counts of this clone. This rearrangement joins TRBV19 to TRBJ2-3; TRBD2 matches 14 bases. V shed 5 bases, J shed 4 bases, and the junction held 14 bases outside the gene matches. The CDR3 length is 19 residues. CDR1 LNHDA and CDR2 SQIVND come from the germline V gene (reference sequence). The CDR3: CASSPITGTSGGGADTQYF. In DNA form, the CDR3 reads TGTGCCAGTAGTCCGATCACCGGGACTAGCGGGGGAGGGGCAGATACGCAGTATTTT.

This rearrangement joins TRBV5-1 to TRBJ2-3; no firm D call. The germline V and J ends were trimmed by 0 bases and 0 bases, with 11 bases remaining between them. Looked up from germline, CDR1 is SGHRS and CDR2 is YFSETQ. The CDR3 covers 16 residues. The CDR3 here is CASSLEGRSSTDTQYF. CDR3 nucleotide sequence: TGCGCCAGCAGCTTGGAAGGCAGGTCTAGCACAGATACGCAGTATTTT.

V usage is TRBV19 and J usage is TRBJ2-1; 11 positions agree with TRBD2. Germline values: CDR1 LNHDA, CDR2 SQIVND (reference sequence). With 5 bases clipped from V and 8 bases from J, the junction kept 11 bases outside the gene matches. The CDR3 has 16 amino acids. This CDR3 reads CASSPGTSGRHDEQFF. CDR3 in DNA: TGTGCCAGTAGTCCCGGGACTAGCGGTCGACATGATGAGCAGTTCTTC.

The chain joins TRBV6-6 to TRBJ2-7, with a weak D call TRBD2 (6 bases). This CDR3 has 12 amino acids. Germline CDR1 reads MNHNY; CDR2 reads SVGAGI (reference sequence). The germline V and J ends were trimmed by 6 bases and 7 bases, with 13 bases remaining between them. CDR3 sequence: CASRVLGREQYF. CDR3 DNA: TGTGCCAGCAGGGTCCTCGGGAGAGAGCAGTACTTC.

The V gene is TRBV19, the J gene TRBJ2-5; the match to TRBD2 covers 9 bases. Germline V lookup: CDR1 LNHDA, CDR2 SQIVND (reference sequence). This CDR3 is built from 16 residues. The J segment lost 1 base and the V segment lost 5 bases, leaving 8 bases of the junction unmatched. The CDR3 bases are TGTGCCAGTAGTCCTTTACGCGGGGGGGGCCAAGAGACCCAGTACTTC. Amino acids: CASSPLRGGGQETQYF.

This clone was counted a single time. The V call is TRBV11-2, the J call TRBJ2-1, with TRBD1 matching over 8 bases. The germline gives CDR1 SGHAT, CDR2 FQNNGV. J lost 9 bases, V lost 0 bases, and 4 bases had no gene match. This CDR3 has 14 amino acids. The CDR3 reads CASSLDRGRVEQFF. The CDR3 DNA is TGTGCCAGCAGCTTAGACAGGGGGCGGGTTGAGCAGTTCTTC. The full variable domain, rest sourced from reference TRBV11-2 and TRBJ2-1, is EAGVAQSPRYKIIEKRQSVAFWCNPISGHATLYWYQQILGQGPKLLIQFQNNGVVDDSQLPKDRFSAERLKGVDSTLKIQPAKLEDSAVYLCASSLDRGRVEQFFGPGTRLTVL.

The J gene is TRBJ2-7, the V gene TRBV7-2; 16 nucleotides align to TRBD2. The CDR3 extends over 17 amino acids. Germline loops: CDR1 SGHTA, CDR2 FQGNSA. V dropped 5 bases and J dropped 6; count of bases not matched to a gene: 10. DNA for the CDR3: TGTGCCAGCAGCCCTCCGGGACTAGCGGGGGGGCTGGGCGAGCAGTACTTC. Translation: CASSPPGLAGGLGEQYF.

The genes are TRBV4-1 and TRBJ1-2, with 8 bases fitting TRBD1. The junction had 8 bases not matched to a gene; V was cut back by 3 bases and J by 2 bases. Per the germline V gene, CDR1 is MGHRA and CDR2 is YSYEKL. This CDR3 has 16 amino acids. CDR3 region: CASSQPRQGRNYGYTF. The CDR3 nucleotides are TGCGCCAGCAGCCAGCCCCGACAGGGGCGGAACTATGGCTACACCTTC.

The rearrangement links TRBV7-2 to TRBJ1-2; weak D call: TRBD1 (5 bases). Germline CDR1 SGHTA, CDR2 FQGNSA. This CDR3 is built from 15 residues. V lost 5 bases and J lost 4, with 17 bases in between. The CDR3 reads CASSREGPTSYGYTF. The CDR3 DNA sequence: TGTGCCAGCAGCCGGGAGGGGCCGACTTCCTATGGCTACACCTTC.

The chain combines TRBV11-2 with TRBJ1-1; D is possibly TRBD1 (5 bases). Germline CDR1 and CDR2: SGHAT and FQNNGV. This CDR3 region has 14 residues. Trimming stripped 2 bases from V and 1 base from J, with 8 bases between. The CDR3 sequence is CASSLRQPNTEAFF. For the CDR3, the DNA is TGTGCCAGCAGCTTAAGACAGCCGAACACTGAAGCTTTCTTT.

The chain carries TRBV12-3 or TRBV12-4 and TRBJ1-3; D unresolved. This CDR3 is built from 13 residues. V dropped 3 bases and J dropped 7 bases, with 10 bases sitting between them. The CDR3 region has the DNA TGTGCCAGCAGTTTGAATGGCGGTAACACCATATATTTT. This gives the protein CASSLNGGNTIYF.

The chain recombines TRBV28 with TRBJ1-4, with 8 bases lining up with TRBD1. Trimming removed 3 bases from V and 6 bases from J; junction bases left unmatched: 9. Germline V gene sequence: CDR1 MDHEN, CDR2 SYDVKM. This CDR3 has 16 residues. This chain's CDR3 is CASSFQIGQGDEKLFF. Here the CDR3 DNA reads TGTGCCAGCAGTTTTCAAATAGGACAGGGTGATGAAAAACTGTTTTTT.

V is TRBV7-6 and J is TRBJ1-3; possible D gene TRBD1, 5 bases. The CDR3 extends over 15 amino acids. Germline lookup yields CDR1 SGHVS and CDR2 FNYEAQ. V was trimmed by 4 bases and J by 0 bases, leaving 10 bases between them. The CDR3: CASSSDIRSGNTIYF. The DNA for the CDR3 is TGTGCCAGCAGCTCGGACATTCGCTCTGGAAACACCATATATTTT.

This CDR3 is CASSIKGRGTGELFF. CDR3 DNA sequence: TGTGCCAGTAGTATTAAGGGGCGGGGTACCGGGGAGCTGTTTTTT. The V gene is TRBV19, the J gene TRBJ2-2; possibly TRBD2 for D (6 bases). This CDR3 has 15 residues. Germline V gives CDR1 LNHDA, CDR2 SQIVND (reference sequence). V was shortened by 3 bases and J by 5 bases, with 13 bases between the two germline ends.